The T cell receptor (beta chain) described here comes from a study of Ad26.COV2.S vaccination and SARS-CoV-2 variants. In this sample, this clone turned up once. As for treatment: roughly 18 received Ad26.COV2.S at low or high dose, single or two shots; 5 received placebo; per-sample allocation not given. At day 63 after the first vaccine or placebo injection, samples were drawn. V lost 2 bases to trimming and J lost 3 bases, with 14 bases between them. CDR3 length equals 16 residues. Looked up from germline, CDR1 is LNHDA and CDR2 is SQIVND (reference sequence). Produced via immunoSEQ multiplex PCR; TCRdb's table is partial and in-frame only. The sample includes around 250,000 clones, around nine tenths of them seen just once.

The source of this sequence is a person aged 18-60 years who received the Ad26.COV2.S COVID-19 vaccine or a placebo. This specimen was peripheral blood, taken in a trial of Ad26.COV2.S vaccine versus placebo. The chain uses TRBV19 and TRBJ2-1; D possibly corresponds to TRBD2 (6 bases). CDR3 amino acids: CASSILGGAVYNEQFF. DNA for the CDR3: TGTGCCAGTAGTATATTGGGGGGAGCGGTCTACAATGAGCAGTTCTTC.